This T cell receptor (beta chain) derives from a study of beta chain features in type 1 diabetes. The overall study: Healthy donors resembled patients in age, gender and cell yields.

Every bit of the isolated RNA underwent reverse transcription, so sequencing read expressed TCRB transcripts. Measured with immunoSEQ multiplex PCR; TCRdb has only the in-frame clones, and not every one. The data contain hundreds of thousands of clones, over 11% of them singletons. Study outcomes and limitations: Significant though moderate, a shortening of TCRB CDR3s appeared in all four CD4+ subsets of Type 1 diabetes patients.

CD45RO/CCR7/CD25/CD127/CD95/CD27 separated CD4+ naive, central memory, regulatory and stem cell-like memory cells by sorting. About this clone itself: What it binds is unknown.

The specimen sequenced was naive CD4+ T cells from blood. This receptor was identified in a man in his thirties or forties with type 1 diabetes.

In nucleotides, the CDR3 is TGTGCCAGCAGCTCCCCAACTAACGGGACTAGCGGGTCTCGTTACGAGCAGTACTTC. Amino acids: CASSSPTNGTSGSRYEQYF. The V call is TRBV7-6, the J call TRBJ2-7, with 12 bases lining up with TRBD2. This CDR3 has 19 residues. V shed 4 bases and J 4 bases; nucleotides not matched to a gene: 17. The germline CDR1 and CDR2 sequences are SGHVS and FNYEAQ.